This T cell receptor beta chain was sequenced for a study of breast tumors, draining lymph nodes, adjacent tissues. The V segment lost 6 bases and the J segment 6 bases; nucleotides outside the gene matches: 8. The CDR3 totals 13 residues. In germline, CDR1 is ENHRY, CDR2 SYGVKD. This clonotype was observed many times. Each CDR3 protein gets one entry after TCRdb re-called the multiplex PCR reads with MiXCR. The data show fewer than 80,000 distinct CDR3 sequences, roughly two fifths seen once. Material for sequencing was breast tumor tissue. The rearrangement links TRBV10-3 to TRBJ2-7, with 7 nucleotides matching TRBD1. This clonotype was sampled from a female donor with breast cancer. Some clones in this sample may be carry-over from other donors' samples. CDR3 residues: CAIRNPGGSEQYF. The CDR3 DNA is TGTGCCATCAGGAACCCAGGGGGAAGCGAGCAGTACTTC.